Reported below is one T cell receptor beta chain. Germline lookup yields CDR1 SGHTA and CDR2 FQGNSA. This CDR3 is 15 amino acids long. Trimming cost V 8 bases and J 0 bases; bases outside gene matches: 6. This entry belongs to a study of T cells in Graves' hyperthyroidism and ophthalmopathy. TCR beta CDR3 regions were amplified from RNA transcripts. First-round RT-PCR of the TCR CDR3 relied on the HTBI primer set. MiXCR, run by TCRdb on the multiplex PCR reads, gives a single entry per CDR3 protein. The data show fewer than 650,000 distinct CDR3 sequences, approximately 15% seen once. V usage is TRBV7-2 and J usage is TRBJ1-4; the match to TRBD1 covers 7 bases. The source material was blood. The sequence derives from a woman aged 30 to 39 with Graves' hyperthyroidism that later progressed to Graves' ophthalmopathy. Here the CDR3 DNA reads TGTGCCAGCGGTCCTGGGACAGCAACTAATGAAAAACTGTTTTTT. Its translation is CASGPGTATNEKLFF.